This T cell receptor beta chain was recovered during a study of tumor-infiltrating lymphocytes in primary liver carcinoma. General study points: Blood trailed tumors significantly in top-250-clone fraction (p = 0.039).

From 500 ng of total RNA, TCR beta-specific cDNA was reverse-transcribed using a constant-region primer. Researchers made the TCR beta libraries by running three nested multiplex PCR rounds with slightly modified ARM-PCR. TRBV1-TRBV30 forward primers and a C-beta reverse primer were used in the first two PCR rounds, which each ran for about 10 cycles. TCRdb re-called the multiplex PCR reads with MiXCR, one entry per CDR3 protein. This sample has roughly 45,000 distinct CDR3 sequences; 71% occur once, and the top ten carry over 25%. The CDR3 covers 14 residues. Germline CDR1 MNHEY, CDR2 SVGAGI. Co-extracting RNA and DNA was done with 20-30 mg of unsorted bulk tissue as input. Infection with HBV was chronic in patients; they were treatment-naive. Collection of samples drew on five separate regions of each tumor. Of note for this clonotype: Its antigen remains unknown. A junction boundary mismatches the germline segment, possibly from a read error.

The receptor comes from a man aged 35 to 55 with primary liver carcinoma and hepatitis B virus infection. The V and J genes are TRBV6-5 and TRBJ2-7; D remains ambiguous. Sequencing input: liver tumor tissue from sampling region 5. Regarding subset: tumor region T5, tumor centre. CDR3 DNA sequence: TGTACCAGCAGTTACGACTTTCACTCCTATGAGCAGTACTTC. Residues: CTSSYDFHSYEQYF.